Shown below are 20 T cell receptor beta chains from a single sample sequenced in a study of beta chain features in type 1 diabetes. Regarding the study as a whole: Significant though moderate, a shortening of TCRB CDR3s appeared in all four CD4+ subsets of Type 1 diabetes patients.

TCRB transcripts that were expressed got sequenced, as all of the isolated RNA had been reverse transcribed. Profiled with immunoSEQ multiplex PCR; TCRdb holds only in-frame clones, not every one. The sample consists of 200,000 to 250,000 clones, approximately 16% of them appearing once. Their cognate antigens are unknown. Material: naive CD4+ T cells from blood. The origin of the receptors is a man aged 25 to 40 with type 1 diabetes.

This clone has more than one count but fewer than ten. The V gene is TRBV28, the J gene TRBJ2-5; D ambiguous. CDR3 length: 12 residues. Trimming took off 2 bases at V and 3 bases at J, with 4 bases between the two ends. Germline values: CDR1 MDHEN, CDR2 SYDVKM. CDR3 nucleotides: TGTGCCAGCAGTTTAAAGGAAGAGACCCAGTACTTC. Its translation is CASSLKEETQYF.

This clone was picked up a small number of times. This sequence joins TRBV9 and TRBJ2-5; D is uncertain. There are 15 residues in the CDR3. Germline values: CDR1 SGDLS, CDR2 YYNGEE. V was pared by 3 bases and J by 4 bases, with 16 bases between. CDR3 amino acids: CASSAGFRWGETQYF. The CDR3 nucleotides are TGTGCCAGCAGCGCAGGATTTAGATGGGGAGAGACCCAGTACTTC.

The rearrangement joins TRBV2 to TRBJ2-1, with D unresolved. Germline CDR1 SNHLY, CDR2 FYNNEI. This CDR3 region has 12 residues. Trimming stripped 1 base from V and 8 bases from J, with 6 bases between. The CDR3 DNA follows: TGTGCCAGCAGTGAAGGCGTCCATGAGCAGTTCTTC. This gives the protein CASSEGVHEQFF. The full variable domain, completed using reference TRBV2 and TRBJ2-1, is EPEVTQTPSHQVTQMGQEVILRCVPISNHLYFYWYRQILGQKVEFLVSFYNNEISEKSEIFDDQFSVERPDGSNFTLKIRSTKLEDSAMYFCASSEGVHEQFFGPGTRLTVL.

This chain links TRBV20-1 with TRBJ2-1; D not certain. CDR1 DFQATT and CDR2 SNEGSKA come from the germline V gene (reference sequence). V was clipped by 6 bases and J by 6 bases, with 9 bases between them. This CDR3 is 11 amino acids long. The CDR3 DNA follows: TGCAGTGCCAGCCTCCGCAATGAGCAGTTCTTC. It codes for CSASLRNEQFF.

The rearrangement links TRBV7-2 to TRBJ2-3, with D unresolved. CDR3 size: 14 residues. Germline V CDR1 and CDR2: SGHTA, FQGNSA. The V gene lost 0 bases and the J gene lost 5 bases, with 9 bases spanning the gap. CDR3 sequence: CASSLAGSGDTQYF. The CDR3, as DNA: TGTGCCAGCAGCTTAGCGGGATCCGGAGATACGCAGTATTTT.

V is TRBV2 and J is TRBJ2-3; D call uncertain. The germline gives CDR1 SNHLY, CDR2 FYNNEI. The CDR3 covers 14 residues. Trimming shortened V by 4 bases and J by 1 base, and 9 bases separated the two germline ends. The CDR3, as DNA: TGTGCCAGCAGTGCTCGGCTTGGCACAGATACGCAGTATTTT. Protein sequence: CASSARLGTDTQYF.

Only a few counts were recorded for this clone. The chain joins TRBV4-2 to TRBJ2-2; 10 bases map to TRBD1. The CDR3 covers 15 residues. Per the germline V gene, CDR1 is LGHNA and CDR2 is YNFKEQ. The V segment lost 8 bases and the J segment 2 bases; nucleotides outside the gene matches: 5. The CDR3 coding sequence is TGTGCCAGCCGAGGGACAGGGGATAACACCGGGGAGCTGTTTTTT. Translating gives CASRGTGDNTGELFF.

CDR3 DNA sequence: TGTGCCAGCAGCGTAACCGGGAGTGTCACAGATACGCAGTATTTT. Its translation is CASSVTGSVTDTQYF. V usage is TRBV9 and J usage is TRBJ2-3, with a possible D match to TRBD2 (6 bases). The germline gives CDR1 SGDLS, CDR2 YYNGEE. The CDR3 consists of 15 residues. V was cut by 1 base and J by 2 bases, with 11 bases left in between.

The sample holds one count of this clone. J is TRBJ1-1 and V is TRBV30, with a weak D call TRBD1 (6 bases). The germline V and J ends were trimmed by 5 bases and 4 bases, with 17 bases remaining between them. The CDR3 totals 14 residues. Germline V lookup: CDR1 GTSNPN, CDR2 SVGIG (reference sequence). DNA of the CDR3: TGTGCCTGGGGTCGGGGGGCCTTGCGCACTGAAGCTTTCTTT. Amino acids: CAWGRGALRTEAFF.

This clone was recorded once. The CDR3 DNA sequence: TGTGCCAGCAGCCTCCGGGACTCTTACTACGAGCAGTACTTC. Translating it yields CASSLRDSYYEQYF. The chain is built from TRBV7-9 and TRBJ2-7, with D possibly matching TRBD2 (6 bases). V lost 5 bases to trimming and J lost 3 bases, with 14 bases between them. Germline V CDR1 and CDR2: SEHNR, FQNEAQ (reference sequence). The length of the CDR3 is 14 residues.

CDR3 residues: CASSIGGGPTYEQYF. CDR3 DNA: TGTGCCAGTAGTATAGGGGGCGGGCCAACCTACGAGCAGTACTTC. V gene TRBV19 combines with J gene TRBJ2-7; possibly TRBD1 or TRBD2 for D (5 bases each). V was trimmed by 1 base and J by 2 bases, leaving 12 bases between them. Per the germline V gene, CDR1 is LNHDA and CDR2 is SQIVND (reference sequence). This CDR3 is 15 amino acids long.

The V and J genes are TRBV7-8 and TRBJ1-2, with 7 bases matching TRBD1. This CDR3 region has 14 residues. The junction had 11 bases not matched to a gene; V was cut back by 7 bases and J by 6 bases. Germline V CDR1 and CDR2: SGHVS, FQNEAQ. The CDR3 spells CASTPGNRGNGYTF. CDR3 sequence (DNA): TGTGCCAGCACCCCTGGGAACAGGGGAAATGGCTACACCTTC.

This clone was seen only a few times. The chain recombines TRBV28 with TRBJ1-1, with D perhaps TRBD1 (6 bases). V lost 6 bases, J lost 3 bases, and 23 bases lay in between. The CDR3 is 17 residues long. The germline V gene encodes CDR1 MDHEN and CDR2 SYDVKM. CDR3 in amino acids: CASRPTSGQLHDTEAFF. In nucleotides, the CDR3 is TGTGCCAGCAGACCTACCTCGGGACAACTGCACGACACTGAAGCTTTCTTT.

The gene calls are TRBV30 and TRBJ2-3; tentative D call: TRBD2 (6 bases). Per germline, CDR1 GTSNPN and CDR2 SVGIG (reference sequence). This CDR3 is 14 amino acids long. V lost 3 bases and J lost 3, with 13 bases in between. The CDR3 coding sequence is TGTGCCTGGAGCCCTTCTAGCGTTACAGATACGCAGTATTTT. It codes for CAWSPSSVTDTQYF.

Written as DNA, the CDR3 is TGTGCCAGCAGACCCGGACACCAAGAGACCCAGTACTTC. This gives the protein CASRPGHQETQYF. This chain joins TRBV6-6 and TRBJ2-5; D not resolved. Deletions cut 6 bases from V and 0 bases from J, with 8 bases between. This CDR3 has 13 residues. Germline lookup yields CDR1 MNHNY and CDR2 SVGAGI (reference sequence).

CDR3 in amino acids: CATSRDLSSGSYNEQFF. The CDR3 bases are TGTGCCACCAGCAGAGATCTTTCGAGCGGGAGCTACAATGAGCAGTTCTTC. The rearrangement uses TRBV15 and TRBJ2-1; 8 bases are shared with TRBD2. In germline, CDR1 is LNHNV, CDR2 YYDKDF (reference sequence). J was trimmed by 3 bases and V by 0 bases; bases with no gene match: 7. CDR3 size: 17 residues.

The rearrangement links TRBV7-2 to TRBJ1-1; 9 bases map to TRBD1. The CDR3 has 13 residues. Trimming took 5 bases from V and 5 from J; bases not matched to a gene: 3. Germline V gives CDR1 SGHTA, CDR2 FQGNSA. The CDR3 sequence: CASSRDRDTEAFF. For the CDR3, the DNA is TGTGCCAGCAGCCGGGACAGGGATACTGAAGCTTTCTTT.

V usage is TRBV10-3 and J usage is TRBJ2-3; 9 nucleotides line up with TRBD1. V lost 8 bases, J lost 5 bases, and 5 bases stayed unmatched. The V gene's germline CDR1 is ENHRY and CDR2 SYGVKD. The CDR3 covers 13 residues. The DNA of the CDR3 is TGTGCCATCGTCCCGGGACAGGGAGATACGCAGTATTTT. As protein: CAIVPGQGDTQYF.

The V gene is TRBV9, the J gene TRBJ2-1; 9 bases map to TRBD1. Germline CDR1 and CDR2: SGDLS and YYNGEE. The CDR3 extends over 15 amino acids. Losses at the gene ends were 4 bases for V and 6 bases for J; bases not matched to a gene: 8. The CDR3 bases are TGTGCCAGCAGCCCCTTGGGGACAGGGCTCAATGAGCAGTTCTTC. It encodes CASSPLGTGLNEQFF.

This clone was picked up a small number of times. The CDR3 protein is CASSFGQAIDTQYF. The CDR3 DNA follows: TGTGCCAGCAGCTTCGGACAGGCGATAGATACGCAGTATTTT. The chain links TRBV11-2 to TRBJ2-3, with 7 positions matching TRBD1. Germline assignment: CDR1 SGHAT and CDR2 FQNNGV. The CDR3 spans 14 residues. Trimming at V came to 3 bases and at J to 5 bases, leaving 5 bases not matched to a gene.